The rows below give T cell receptor beta chains drawn from one sample of a study of blood T cell repertoires in COVID-19. Libraries were prepared by immunoSEQ multiplex PCR; TCRdb keeps only in-frame clonotypes and omits some of them. The table includes under 110,000 clones, over 80% detected once. The sequencing input was peripheral blood. The receptors stem from a man aged 50-59 years with active COVID-19. CDR3s include the opening cysteine and the closing phenylalanine or tryptophan. The D gene is left open where the match is weak. Expanded clones are given a class, and other clones once, few, many or no size at all.

J gene | V gene | clone size | D gene | CDR3 protein | CDR3 DNA
TRBJ2-7 | TRBV28 | . | . | CASSSPTGYLKEQYF | TGTGCCAGCAGTAGCCCAACAGGCTACCTGAAGGAGCAGTACTTC
TRBJ2-1 | TRBV15 | . | TRBD2 | CATSRSSGRPDEQFF | TGTGCCACCAGCAGGTCTAGCGGGAGACCAGATGAGCAGTTCTTC
TRBJ2-1 | TRBV10-1 | . | TRBD2 | CASSEPGLAGGPSEQFF | TGCGCCAGCAGTGAGCCGGGACTAGCGGGAGGGCCCAGTGAGCAGTTCTTC
TRBJ2-7 | TRBV3-1/TRBV3-2 | . | TRBD2 | CASSQQAGVDEQYF | TGTGCCAGCAGCCAACAAGCGGGAGTCGACGAGCAGTACTTC
TRBJ2-5 | TRBV5-1 | . | TRBD2 | CASSGGLAGAFSGPETQYF | TGCGCCAGCAGCGGGGGACTAGCGGGAGCGTTTAGTGGTCCAGAGACCCAGTACTTC
TRBJ1-2 | TRBV28 | . | . | CASSRWSAGEGYGYTF | TGTGCCAGCAGTCGATGGTCGGCAGGGGAGGGCTATGGCTACACCTTC
TRBJ2-4 | TRBV7-2 | . | TRBD1 | CASSPRQGARSLDF | TGTGCCAGCAGCCCACGCCAGGGGGCGAGGAGTTTAGACTTC
TRBJ2-3 | TRBV28 | . | TRBD2 | CASRGTRNTDTQYF | TGTGCCAGCAGGGGGACTAGAAACACAGATACGCAGTATTTT
TRBJ1-1 | TRBV9 | once | . | CASSVAAGEAFF | TGTGCCAGCAGCGTAGCAGCGGGCGAAGCTTTCTTT
TRBJ2-5 | TRBV4-2 | . | . | CASSLSTYQETQYF | TGTGCCAGCAGCCTTAGCACGTACCAAGAGACCCAGTACTTC
TRBJ2-7 | TRBV19 | . | . | CASSIGSVPSNEQYF | TGTGCCAGTAGTATAGGCAGTGTCCCTTCCAACGAGCAGTACTTC
TRBJ2-2 | TRBV18 | . | . | CASSPPGGANTGELFF | TGTGCCAGCTCACCTCCCGGCGGTGCGAACACCGGGGAGCTGTTTTTT
TRBJ2-1 | TRBV7-2 | . | TRBD1 | CASSYRGRPEQFF | TGTGCCAGCAGCTACAGGGGACGCCCCGAGCAGTTCTTC
TRBJ1-1 | TRBV6-6 | . | . | CAAREGTSHTEAFF | TGTGCAGCAAGAGAAGGGACATCACACACTGAAGCTTTCTTT
TRBJ2-1 | TRBV6-6 | . | TRBD2 | CASGGGGGNEQFF | TGTGCCAGCGGGGGAGGCGGGGGCAATGAGCAGTTCTTC
TRBJ2-3 | TRBV7-9 | . | . | CASSFPGFNRDTQYF | TGTGCCAGCAGCTTCCCCGGGTTTAACAGGGATACGCAGTATTTT
TRBJ2-2 | TRBV7-8 | . | . | CASSLAPGAGELFF | TGTGCCAGCAGCTTAGCGCCGGGAGCCGGGGAGCTGTTTTTT
TRBJ1-1 | TRBV5-4 | . | . | CASSLQGSVAEAFF | TGTGCCAGCAGCTTGCAGGGGAGTGTCGCTGAAGCTTTCTTT
TRBJ1-5 | TRBV19 | . | . | CASSMGGGEPQHF | TGTGCCAGTAGTATGGGGGGGGGCGAGCCCCAGCATTTT
TRBJ1-1 | TRBV6-5 | . | TRBD1 | CASHRGRGMNTEAFF | TGTGCCAGTCACAGGGGGCGCGGGATGAACACTGAAGCTTTCTTT
TRBJ2-2 | TRBV10-3 | . | TRBD1 | CAISATGVTGELFF | TGTGCCATCAGCGCAACAGGGGTGACCGGGGAGCTGTTTTTT
TRBJ1-4 | TRBV19 | . | TRBD1 | CASSPPPRGRDEKLFF | TGTGCCAGTAGCCCTCCACCCAGGGGGCGAGACGAAAAACTGTTTTTT
TRBJ1-1 | TRBV12-3/TRBV12-4 | . | . | CASSSQSGTEAFF | TGTGCCAGCAGTTCCCAGTCAGGGACTGAAGCTTTCTTT
TRBJ2-7 | TRBV7-9 | . | TRBD2 | CASSQRSSGRAVDEQYF | TGTGCCAGCAGCCAGCGCTCTAGCGGGAGGGCCGTCGACGAGCAGTACTTC
TRBJ2-2 | TRBV7-3 | . | . | CASSPVTLDTGELFF | TGTGCCAGCAGCCCCGTGACACTAGACACCGGGGAGCTGTTTTTT
TRBJ1-5 | TRBV6-5 | . | TRBD1 | CASSYSSRGRNQPQHF | TGTGCCAGCAGTTACTCTTCCAGGGGGCGAAACCAGCCCCAGCATTTT
TRBJ1-6 | TRBV28 | . | . | CASSSGQRTTYNSPLHF | TGTGCCAGCAGTTCAGGACAGAGGACGACGTATAATTCACCCCTCCACTTT
TRBJ1-5 | TRBV27 | . | TRBD1 | CASSWGQKNQPQHF | TGTGCCAGCAGTTGGGGACAGAAGAATCAGCCCCAGCATTTT
TRBJ2-7 | TRBV6-4 | . | TRBD1 | CASKEGDREFEQYF | TGTGCCAGCAAAGAAGGGGACAGGGAATTCGAGCAGTACTTC
TRBJ2-5 | TRBV2 | . | TRBD1 | CASSGTEKTQYF | TGTGCCAGCTCCGGGACAGAAAAGACCCAGTACTTC
TRBJ2-7 | TRBV12-3/TRBV12-4 | . | . | CASSFYGSYEQYF | TGTGCCAGCAGTTTTTACGGTTCCTACGAGCAGTACTTC
TRBJ2-3 | TRBV25-1 | . | TRBD1 | CASSAQGMIADTQYF | TGTGCCAGCAGTGCACAGGGGATGATCGCAGATACGCAGTATTTT
TRBJ2-7 | TRBV6-4 | . | . | CASTLPCSSGEQYF | TGTGCCAGCACCCTCCCGTGTTCCTCCGGCGAGCAGTACTTC
TRBJ2-7 | TRBV9 | . | TRBD2 | CASSPGTSSYEQYF | TGTGCCAGCAGCCCAGGGACTAGCAGCTACGAGCAGTACTTC
TRBJ2-5 | TRBV28 | . | . | CASSFHREETQYF | TGTGCCAGCAGTTTTCACAGGGAAGAGACCCAGTACTTC
TRBJ1-4 | TRBV19 | . | TRBD1 | CASSIPGQPNEKLFF | TGTGCCAGTAGTATACCGGGACAGCCTAATGAAAAACTGTTTTTT
TRBJ2-3 | TRBV6-1 | . | . | CASSERARGDTQYF | TGTGCCAGCAGTGAAAGGGCCAGGGGAGATACGCAGTATTTT
TRBJ2-5 | TRBV7-9 | . | . | CASSFLQGETQYF | TGTGCCAGCAGCTTCCTCCAGGGAGAGACCCAGTACTTC
TRBJ1-5 | TRBV28 | . | . | CASATGVSNQPQHF | TGTGCCAGCGCCACAGGCGTTAGCAATCAGCCCCAGCATTTT
TRBJ2-7 | TRBV29-1 | . | . | CSVGLSYEQYF | TGCAGCGTGGGACTGAGCTACGAGCAGTACTTC
TRBJ2-1 | TRBV6-4 | once | TRBD2 | CASSDLSSGRNEQFF | TGTGCCAGCAGTGATTTGTCTAGCGGGAGGAATGAGCAGTTCTTC
TRBJ1-2 | TRBV25-1 | . | . | CASSNRATNYGYTF | TGTGCCAGCAGTAACAGGGCGACTAACTATGGCTACACCTTC
TRBJ2-6 | TRBV4-1 | . | . | CASSQGREVLEPGANVLTF | TGCGCCAGCAGCCAAGGTAGAGAGGTACTTGAGCCTGGGGCCAACGTCCTGACTTTC
TRBJ2-1 | TRBV28 | . | TRBD2 | CASSRLAGRSYNEQFF | TGTGCCAGCAGCCGACTAGCGGGCCGATCCTACAATGAGCAGTTCTTC
TRBJ2-7 | TRBV3-1/TRBV3-2 | . | TRBD1 | CASSQVRAGTGRVEQYF | TGTGCCAGCAGCCAAGTTAGGGCCGGGACAGGGCGGGTTGAGCAGTACTTC
TRBJ2-5 | TRBV30 | . | . | CASAGRGKATQYF | TGTGCCTCGGCGGGCCGCGGCAAGGCGACCCAGTACTTC
TRBJ2-7 | TRBV5-1 | . | TRBD2 | CASSLAPSGSNDEQYF | TGCGCCAGCAGCTTGGCGCCTAGCGGGAGTAACGACGAGCAGTACTTC
TRBJ1-5 | TRBV7-9 | once | . | CASSLGGDQPQHF | TGTGCCAGCAGCCTCGGGGGGGATCAGCCCCAGCATTTT
TRBJ2-1 | TRBV5-6 | . | . | CASSANRARNEQFF | TGTGCCAGCAGCGCAAACAGGGCTCGGAATGAGCAGTTCTTC
TRBJ1-4 | TRBV10-3 | . | . | CAISVAQEKLFF | TGTGCCATCAGTGTCGCCCAGGAAAAACTGTTTTTT
TRBJ1-2 | TRBV7-2 | . | . | CASSLGTSNYGYTF | TGTGCCAGCAGCTTGGGGACATCTAACTATGGCTACACCTTC
TRBJ1-1 | TRBV2 | . | . | CASTAEGTMNTEAFF | TGTGCCAGCACAGCGGAGGGAACTATGAACACTGAAGCTTTCTTT
TRBJ1-1 | TRBV4-2 | . | . | CASSPRQAPRAFF | TGTGCCAGCAGCCCTAGACAGGCCCCAAGAGCTTTCTTT